What follows are 2 T cell receptor beta chains derived from one specimen sequenced in a study of blood T cells in healthy people across ages. Alongside a J-beta primer mix, a sample-barcoded 5' primer served in a second PCR lasting roughly 6 to 11 cycles. TCRdb itself ran the 5' RACE reads through MiXCR, one entry per CDR3 protein. Counted here are approximately 1,000,000 distinct CDR3 sequences, less than 45% occurring once; the ten biggest clones make up about 12%. Sequencing input: blood. These receptors all stem from a man aged 18-30 years in good health.

Remarks on this clonotype: At one boundary the junction diverges from the germline segment, which might be a read error. The chain couples TRBV15 to TRBJ2-1; D uncertain. Germline V gene lookup returns CDR1 LNHNV and CDR2 YYDKDF (reference sequence). The CDR3 has 16 residues. This CDR3 is CATSRATVGSHKEQFF. CDR3 coding DNA: TGTGCCACCAGCAGAGCCACCGTAGGAAGCCACAAGGAGCAGTTCTTC.

The chain combines TRBV5-1 with TRBJ2-3; the match to TRBD1 covers 8 bases. The CDR3 has 15 amino acids. The J segment lost 3 bases and the V segment lost 1 base, leaving 4 bases of the junction unmatched. CDR1 and CDR2 (germline): SGHRS, YFSETQ. The CDR3 DNA sequence: TGCGCCAGCAGCTTGACCAGGGGGCAAACAGATACGCAGTATTTT. Translation gives CASSLTRGQTDTQYF.